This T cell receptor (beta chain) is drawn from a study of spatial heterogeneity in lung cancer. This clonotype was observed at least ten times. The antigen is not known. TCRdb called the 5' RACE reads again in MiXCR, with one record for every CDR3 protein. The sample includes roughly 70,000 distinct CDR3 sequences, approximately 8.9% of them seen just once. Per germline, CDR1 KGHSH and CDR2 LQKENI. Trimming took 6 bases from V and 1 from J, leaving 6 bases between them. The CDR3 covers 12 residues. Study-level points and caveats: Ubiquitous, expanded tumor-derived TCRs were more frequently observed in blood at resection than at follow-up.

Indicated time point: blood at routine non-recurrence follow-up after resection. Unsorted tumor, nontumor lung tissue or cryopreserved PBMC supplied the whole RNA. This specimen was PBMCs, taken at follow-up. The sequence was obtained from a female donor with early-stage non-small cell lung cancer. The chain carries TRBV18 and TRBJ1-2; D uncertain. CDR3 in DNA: TGTGCCAGCTCTGGAGTTAACTATGGCTACACCTTC. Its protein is CASSGVNYGYTF.